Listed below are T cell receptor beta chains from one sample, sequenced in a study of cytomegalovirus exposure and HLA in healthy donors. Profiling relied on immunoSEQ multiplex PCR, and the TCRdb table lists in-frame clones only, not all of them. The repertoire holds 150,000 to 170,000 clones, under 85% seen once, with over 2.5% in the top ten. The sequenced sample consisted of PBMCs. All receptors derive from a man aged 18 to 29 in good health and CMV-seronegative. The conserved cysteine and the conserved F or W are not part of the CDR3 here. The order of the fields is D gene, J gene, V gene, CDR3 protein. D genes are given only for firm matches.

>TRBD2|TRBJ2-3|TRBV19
ASSISLVAGGLNTQY
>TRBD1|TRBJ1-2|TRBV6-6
ASSYGQEGYT
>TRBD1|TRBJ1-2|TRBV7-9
ASSLTGTGGFGYT
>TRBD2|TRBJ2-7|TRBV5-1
ASRLGSSGGYEQY
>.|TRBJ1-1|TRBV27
ASSLRRVGEAF
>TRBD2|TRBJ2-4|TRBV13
ASSLGGVGIQY
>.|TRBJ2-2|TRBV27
ASSFAGANTGELF
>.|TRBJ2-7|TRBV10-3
AISARESYEQY
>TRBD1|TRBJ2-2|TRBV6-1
ASSGRTGGWERPGELF
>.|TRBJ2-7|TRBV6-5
ASSYSASYEQY
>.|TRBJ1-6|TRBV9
ASSGPGRVSSPLH
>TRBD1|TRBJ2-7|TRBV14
ASSLTGTGGEQY
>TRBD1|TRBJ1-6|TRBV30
AWSVRGQGIIDSPLH
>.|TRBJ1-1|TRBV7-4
ASSPDRLNTEAF
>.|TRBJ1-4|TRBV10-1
ASGRGGAREKLF
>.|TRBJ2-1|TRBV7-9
ASSLVAGESSYNEQF
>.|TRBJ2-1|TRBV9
ASSVIPETNEQF
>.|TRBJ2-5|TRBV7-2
ATCRGYQETQY
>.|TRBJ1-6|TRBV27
ASSFINSPLH
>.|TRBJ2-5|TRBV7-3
ASSFNGGRQETQY
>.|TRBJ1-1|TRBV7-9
ASSYKGDVRASEAF
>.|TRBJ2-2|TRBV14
ASSQKRPGELF
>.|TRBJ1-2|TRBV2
ASSGQGYPHT
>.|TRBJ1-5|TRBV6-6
ASSYSAGPNQPQH
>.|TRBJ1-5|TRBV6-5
ASSYSEGVQPQH
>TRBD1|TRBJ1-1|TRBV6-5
ASGPGGSEAF
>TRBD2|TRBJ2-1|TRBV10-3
AISAPAGGIDNEQF
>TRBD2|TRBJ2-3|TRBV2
ASRWTSGGPSTDTQY
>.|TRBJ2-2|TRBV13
ASSPRFPTNTGELF
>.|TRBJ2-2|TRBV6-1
ASRANGELF
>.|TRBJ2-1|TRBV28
ASSLAGSSYNEQF
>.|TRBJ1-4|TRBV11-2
ASSPGGKRTNEKLF
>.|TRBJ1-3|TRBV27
ASGKVGGAAGNTIY
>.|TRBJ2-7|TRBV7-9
ASSRTGQTYEQY
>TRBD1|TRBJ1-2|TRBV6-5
ASSYSQGTYGYT
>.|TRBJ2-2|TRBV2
ASSDVLNTGELF
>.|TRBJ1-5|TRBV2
ASSEEAGRNQPQH
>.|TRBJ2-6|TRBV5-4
ASSLLKGDSGANVLT
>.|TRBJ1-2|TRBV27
ASTALGAASSGYT
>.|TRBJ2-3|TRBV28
ASSLLTDTQY
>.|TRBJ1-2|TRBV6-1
AISDTPKNYGYT
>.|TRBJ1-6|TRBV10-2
ASSSSRSSYNSPLH
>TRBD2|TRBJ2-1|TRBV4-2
ASSQELTSGYNEQF
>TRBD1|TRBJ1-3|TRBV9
ASSGQGGGNTIY
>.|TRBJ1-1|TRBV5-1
ASSFSGGEAF
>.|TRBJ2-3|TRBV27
ASSFTVTDTQY
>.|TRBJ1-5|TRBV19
ASSISPGVGVVNQPQH
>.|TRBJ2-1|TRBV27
ASSFGYSEQF
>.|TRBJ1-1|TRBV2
ASSDQGRDTEAF
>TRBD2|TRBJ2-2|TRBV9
ASSVDGGGYTGELF
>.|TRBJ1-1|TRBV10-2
ASSESVASTEAF
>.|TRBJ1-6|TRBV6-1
ASGRVIRENSPLH
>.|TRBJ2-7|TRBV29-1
SVIKGPSGDEQY
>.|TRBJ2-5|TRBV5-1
ASSLVVSQETQY
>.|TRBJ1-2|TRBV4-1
ASSQGGIKGNGRGYT
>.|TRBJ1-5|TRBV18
ASSRKGGAGNQPQH
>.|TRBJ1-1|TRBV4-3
ASSQERTQGTEAF
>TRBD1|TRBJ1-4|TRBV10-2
TSRQGANEKLF
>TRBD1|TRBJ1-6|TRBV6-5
ASSSRDREFSPLH
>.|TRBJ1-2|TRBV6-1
ASSEAGFSGYT